This T cell receptor (beta chain) came from a study of T cell repertoires in cytomegalovirus infection. Looking at the study overall: Indications came from public TCR beta signatures; they pointed to CMV infection and to a matching HLA type.

Germline assignment: CDR1 LNHDA and CDR2 SQIVND (reference sequence). This CDR3 region has 15 residues. The ends were cut back, 6 bases at V and 0 bases at J, with 12 bases in the middle. Comments on this clonotype: No antigen is known for it.

TCRdb called the reads again in MiXCR, with one record for every CDR3 protein. Counted here are 700,000 to 900,000 distinct CDR3 sequences, 25% to 30% occurring once; the ten biggest clones make up 10% to 15%. V gene TRBV19 combines with J gene TRBJ1-3; no clear D. The TCR comes from a human donor in good health (CMV status not recorded). Some clones in this sample may be carry-over from other donors' samples. The sample consisted of cultured CD8+ T cells from PBMCs, taken from culture after CMV antigen stimulation. CDR3 region: CASRTPDGSGNTIYF. CDR3 DNA: TGTGCCAGTAGAACCCCGGACGGCTCTGGAAACACCATATATTTT.